This T cell receptor (beta chain) was profiled in a study of cytomegalovirus exposure and HLA in healthy donors. Deletions cut 5 bases from V and 1 base from J, with 14 bases between. Germline V CDR1 and CDR2: SEHNR, FQNEAQ (reference sequence). This CDR3 has 15 residues. Sampled while nominally healthy, donors likely had unrecorded immune exposures. It was with 60 Vbeta and 13 Jbeta primers that the PCR ran. Data came from immunoSEQ multiplex PCR; TCRdb stores just in-frame clones and leaves some out. The table includes 150,000 to 200,000 clones, approximately 72% detected once. This sequence joins TRBV7-9 and TRBJ1-1, with D possibly being TRBD1 (5 bases). This clonotype originated in a man between 35 and 55 years old in good health and CMV-seropositive. The sample was PBMCs. The CDR3 sequence: CASSPRGGGNTEAFF. DNA for the CDR3: TGTGCCAGCAGCCCCCGGGGCGGGGGGAACACTGAAGCTTTCTTT.